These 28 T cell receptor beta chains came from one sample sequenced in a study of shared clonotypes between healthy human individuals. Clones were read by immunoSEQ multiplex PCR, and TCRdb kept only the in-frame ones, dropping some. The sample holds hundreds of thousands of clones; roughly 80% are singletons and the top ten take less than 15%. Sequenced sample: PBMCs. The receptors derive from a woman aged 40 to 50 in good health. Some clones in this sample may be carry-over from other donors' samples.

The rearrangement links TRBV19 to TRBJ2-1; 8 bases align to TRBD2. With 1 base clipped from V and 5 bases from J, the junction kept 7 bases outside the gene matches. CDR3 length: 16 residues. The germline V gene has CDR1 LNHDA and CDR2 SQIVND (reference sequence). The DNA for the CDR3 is TGTGCCAGTAGTATAGTCGGTAGCGGGGCAAACAATGAGCAGTTCTTC. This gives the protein CASSIVGSGANNEQFF. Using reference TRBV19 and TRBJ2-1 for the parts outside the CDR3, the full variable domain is DGGITQSPKYLFRKEGQNVTLSCEQNLNHDAMYWYRQDPGQGLRLIYYSQIVNDFQKGDIAEGYSVSREKKESFPLTVTSAQKNPTAFYLCASSIVGSGANNEQFFGPGTRLTVL.

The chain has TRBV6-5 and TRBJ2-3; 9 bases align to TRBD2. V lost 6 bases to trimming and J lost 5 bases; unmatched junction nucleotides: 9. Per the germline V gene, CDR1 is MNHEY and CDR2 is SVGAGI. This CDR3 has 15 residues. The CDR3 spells CASREGLATLDTQYF. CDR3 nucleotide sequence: TGTGCCAGCAGAGAGGGACTAGCTACTTTAGATACGCAGTATTTT.

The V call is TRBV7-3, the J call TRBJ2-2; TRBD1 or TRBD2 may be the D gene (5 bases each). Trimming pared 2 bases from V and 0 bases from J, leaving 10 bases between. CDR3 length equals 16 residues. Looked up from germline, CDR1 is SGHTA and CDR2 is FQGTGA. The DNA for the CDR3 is TGTGCCAGCAGCTTAGGGACCGTCGCGAACACCGGGGAGCTGTTTTTT. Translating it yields CASSLGTVANTGELFF.

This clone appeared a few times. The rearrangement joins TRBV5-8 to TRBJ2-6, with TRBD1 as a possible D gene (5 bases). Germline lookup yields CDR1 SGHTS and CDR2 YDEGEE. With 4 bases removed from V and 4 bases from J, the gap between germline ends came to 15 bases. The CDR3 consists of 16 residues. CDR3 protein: CASSLHQGSGANVLTF. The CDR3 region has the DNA TGTGCCAGCAGCCTCCACCAGGGTTCCGGGGCCAACGTCCTGACTTTC.

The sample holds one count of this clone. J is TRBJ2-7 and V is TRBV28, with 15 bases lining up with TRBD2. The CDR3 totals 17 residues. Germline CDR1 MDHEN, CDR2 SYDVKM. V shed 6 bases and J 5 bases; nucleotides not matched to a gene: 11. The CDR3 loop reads CASSIGLAGGPWDEQYF. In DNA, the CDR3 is TGTGCCAGCAGCATCGGACTAGCGGGAGGGCCGTGGGACGAGCAGTACTTC.

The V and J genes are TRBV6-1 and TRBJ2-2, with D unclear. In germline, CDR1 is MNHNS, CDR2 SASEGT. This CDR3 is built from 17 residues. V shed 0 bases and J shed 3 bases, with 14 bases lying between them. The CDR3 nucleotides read TGTGCCAGCAGTGAAGCGCTTCGGGCAGATGACACCGGGGAGCTGTTTTTT. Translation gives CASSEALRADDTGELFF.

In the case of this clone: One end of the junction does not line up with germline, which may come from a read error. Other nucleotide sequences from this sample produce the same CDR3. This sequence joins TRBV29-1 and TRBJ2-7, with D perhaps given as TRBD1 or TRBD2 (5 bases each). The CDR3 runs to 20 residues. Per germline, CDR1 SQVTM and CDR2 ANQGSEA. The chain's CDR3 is CSVEAWAEAGTRQSSYEQYF. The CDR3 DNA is TGCAGCGTCGAAGCCTGGGCAGAGGCGGGTACCCGACAGAGCTCCTACGAGCAGTACTTC.

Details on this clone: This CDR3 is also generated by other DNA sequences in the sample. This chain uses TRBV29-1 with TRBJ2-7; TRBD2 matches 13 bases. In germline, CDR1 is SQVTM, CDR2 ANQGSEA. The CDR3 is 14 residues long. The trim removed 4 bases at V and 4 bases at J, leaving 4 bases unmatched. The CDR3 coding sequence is TGCAGCGTTGGGACTAGCGGGAGTTCATACGAGCAGTACTTC. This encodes CSVGTSGSSYEQYF.

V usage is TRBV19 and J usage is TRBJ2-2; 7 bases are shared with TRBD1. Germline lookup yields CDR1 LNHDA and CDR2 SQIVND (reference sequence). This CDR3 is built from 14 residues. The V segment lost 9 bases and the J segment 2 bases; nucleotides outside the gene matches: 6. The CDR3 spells CASRQGGNTGELFF. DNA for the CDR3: TGTGCCAGCCGACAGGGTGGTAACACCGGGGAGCTGTTTTTT.

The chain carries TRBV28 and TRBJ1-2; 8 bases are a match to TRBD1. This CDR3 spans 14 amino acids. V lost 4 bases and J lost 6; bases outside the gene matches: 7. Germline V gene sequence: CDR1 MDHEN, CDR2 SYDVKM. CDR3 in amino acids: CASSSPGQAHGYTF. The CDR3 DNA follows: TGTGCCAGCAGTTCCCCGGGACAGGCCCATGGCTACACCTTC.

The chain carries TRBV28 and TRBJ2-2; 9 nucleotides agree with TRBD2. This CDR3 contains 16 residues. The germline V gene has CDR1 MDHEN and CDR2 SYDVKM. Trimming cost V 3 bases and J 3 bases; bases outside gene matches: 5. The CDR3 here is CASSFTGGRDTGELFF. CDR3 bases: TGTGCCAGCAGTTTCACTGGCGGGAGGGACACCGGGGAGCTGTTTTTT.

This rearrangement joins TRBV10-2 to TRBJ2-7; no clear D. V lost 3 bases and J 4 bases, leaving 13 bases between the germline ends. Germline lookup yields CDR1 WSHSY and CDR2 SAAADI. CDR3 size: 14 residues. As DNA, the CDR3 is TGCGCCAGCAGTGATGCTCCTTTAGGATACGAGCAGTACTTC. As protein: CASSDAPLGYEQYF.

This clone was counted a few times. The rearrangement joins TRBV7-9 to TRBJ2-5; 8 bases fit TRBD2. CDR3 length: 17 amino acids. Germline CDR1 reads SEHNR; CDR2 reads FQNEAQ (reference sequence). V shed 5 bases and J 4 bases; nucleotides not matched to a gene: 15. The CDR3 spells CASSPTSVPQNRETQYF. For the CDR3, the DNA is TGTGCCAGCAGCCCGACTAGCGTCCCTCAAAACCGAGAGACCCAGTACTTC.

Here the CDR3 reads CASTPKTYNEQFF. CDR3 DNA sequence: TGTGCCAGTACTCCAAAAACGTACAATGAGCAGTTCTTC. The chain links TRBV19 to TRBJ2-1, with D unresolved. V was clipped by 7 bases and J by 4 bases, with 11 bases between them. Germline loops: CDR1 LNHDA, CDR2 SQIVND (reference sequence). The CDR3 spans 13 residues. The full variable domain, in which reference TRBV19 and TRBJ2-1 provide the parts outside the CDR3, is DGGITQSPKYLFRKEGQNVTLSCEQNLNHDAMYWYRQDPGQGLRLIYYSQIVNDFQKGDIAEGYSVSREKKESFPLTVTSAQKNPTAFYLCASTPKTYNEQFFGPGTRLTVL.

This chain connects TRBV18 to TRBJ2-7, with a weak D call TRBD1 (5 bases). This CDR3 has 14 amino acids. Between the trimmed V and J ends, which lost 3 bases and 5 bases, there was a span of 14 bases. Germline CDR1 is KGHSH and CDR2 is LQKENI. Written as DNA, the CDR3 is TGTGCCAGCTCACCTCAGGGTAAACTCGACGAGCAGTACTTC. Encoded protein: CASSPQGKLDEQYF.

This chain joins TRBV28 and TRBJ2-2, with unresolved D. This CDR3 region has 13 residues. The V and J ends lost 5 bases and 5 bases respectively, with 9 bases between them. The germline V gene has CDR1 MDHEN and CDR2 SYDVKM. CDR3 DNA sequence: TGTGCCAGCAGTCCCCCAGCGACCGGGGAGCTGTTTTTT. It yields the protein CASSPPATGELFF.

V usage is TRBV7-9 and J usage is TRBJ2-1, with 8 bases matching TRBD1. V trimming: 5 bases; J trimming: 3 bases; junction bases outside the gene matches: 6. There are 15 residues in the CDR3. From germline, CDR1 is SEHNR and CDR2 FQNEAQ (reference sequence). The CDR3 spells CASSIRDRHYNEQFF. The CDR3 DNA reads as TGTGCCAGCAGCATCCGGGACAGGCACTACAATGAGCAGTTCTTC. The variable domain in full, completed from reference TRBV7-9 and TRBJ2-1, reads DTGVSQNPRHKITKRGQNVTFRCDPISEHNRLYWYRQTLGQGPEFLTYFQNEAQLEKSRLLSDRFSAERPKGSFSTLEIQRTEQGDSAMYLCASSIRDRHYNEQFFGPGTRLTVL.

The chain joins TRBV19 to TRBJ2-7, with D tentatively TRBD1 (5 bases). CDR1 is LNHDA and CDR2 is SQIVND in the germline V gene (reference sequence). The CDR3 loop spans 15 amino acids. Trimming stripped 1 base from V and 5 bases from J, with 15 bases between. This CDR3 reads CASSIGTSARDEQYF. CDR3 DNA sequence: TGTGCCAGTAGTATAGGGACATCGGCTCGGGACGAGCAGTACTTC.

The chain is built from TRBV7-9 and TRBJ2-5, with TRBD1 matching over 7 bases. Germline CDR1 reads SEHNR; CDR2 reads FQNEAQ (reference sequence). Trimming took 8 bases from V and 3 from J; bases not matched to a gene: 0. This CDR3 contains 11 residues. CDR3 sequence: CASQGEETQYF. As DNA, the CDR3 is TGTGCCAGCCAGGGGGAAGAGACCCAGTACTTC.

Here the CDR3 reads CASSYSSGQTEQYF. In nucleotides, the CDR3 is TGTGCCAGCAGTTACTCCAGCGGGCAAACCGAGCAGTACTTC. V and J are TRBV6-5 and TRBJ2-7; the D gene is possibly TRBD2 (6 bases). Trimming took off 0 bases at V and 6 bases at J, with 12 bases between the two ends. CDR3 length: 14 residues. Germline-derived CDR1 and CDR2 are MNHEY and SVGAGI.

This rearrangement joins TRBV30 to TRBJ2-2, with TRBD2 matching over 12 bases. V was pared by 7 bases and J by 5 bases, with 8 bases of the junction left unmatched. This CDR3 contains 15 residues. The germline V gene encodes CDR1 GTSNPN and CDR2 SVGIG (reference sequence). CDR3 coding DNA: TGTGCCTACCCGACTAGCGGGGGCCCTACCGGGGAGCTGTTTTTT. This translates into CAYPTSGGPTGELFF.

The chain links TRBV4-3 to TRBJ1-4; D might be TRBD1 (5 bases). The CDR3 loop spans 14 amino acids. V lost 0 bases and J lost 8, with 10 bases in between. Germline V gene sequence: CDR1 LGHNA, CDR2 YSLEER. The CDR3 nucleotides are TGCGCCAGCAGCCAAGATAGCGGGGACGAAAAACTGTTTTTT. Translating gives CASSQDSGDEKLFF.

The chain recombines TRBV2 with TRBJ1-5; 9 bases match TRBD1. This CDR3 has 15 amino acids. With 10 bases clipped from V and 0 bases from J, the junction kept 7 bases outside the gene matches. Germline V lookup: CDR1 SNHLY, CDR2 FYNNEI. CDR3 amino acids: CATRDRDFSNQPQHF. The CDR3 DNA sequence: TGTGCCACCCGGGACAGGGACTTTAGCAATCAGCCCCAGCATTTT.

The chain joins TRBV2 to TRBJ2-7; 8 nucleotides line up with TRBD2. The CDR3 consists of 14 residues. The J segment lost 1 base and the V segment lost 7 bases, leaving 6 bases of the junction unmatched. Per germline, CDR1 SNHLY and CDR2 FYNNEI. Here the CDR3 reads CASISSGGSYEQYF. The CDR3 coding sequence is TGTGCCAGCATATCCAGCGGGGGATCCTACGAGCAGTACTTC.

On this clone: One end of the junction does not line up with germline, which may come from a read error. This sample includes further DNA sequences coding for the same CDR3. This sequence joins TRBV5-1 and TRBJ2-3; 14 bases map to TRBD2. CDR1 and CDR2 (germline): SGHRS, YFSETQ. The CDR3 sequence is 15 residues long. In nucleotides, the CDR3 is TGCGCCAGCAGTTTGGGACTAGCGGGAGTAGATACGCAGTATTTT. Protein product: CASSLGLAGVDTQYF.

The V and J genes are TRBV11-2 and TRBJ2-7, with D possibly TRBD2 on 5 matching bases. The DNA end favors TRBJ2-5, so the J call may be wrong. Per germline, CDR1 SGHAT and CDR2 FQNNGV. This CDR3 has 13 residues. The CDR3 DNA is TGTGCCAGCAGCGCGGGCCTACGAGAGACCCAGTACTTC. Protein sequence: CASSAGLRETQYF.

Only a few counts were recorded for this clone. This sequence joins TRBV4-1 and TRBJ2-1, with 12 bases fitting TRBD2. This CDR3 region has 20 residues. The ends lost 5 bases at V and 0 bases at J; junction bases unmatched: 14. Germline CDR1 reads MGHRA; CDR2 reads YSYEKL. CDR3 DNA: TGCGCCAGCAGCTCACGAGTGACTAGCGGGAGCGCAAGCTCCTACAATGAGCAGTTCTTC. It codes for CASSSRVTSGSASSYNEQFF.

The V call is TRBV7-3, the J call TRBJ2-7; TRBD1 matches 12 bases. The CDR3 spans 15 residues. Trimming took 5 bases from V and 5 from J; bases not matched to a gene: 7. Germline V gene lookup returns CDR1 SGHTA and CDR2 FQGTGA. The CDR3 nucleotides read TGTGCCAGCAGCATGGGACAGGGGGCGATTCACGAGCAGTACTTC. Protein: CASSMGQGAIHEQYF. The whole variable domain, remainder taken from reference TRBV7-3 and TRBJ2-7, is GAGVSQTPSNKVTEKGKYVELRCDPISGHTALYWYRQSLGQGPEFLIYFQGTGAADDSGLPNDRFFAVRPEGSVSTLKIQRTERGDSAVYLCASSMGQGAIHEQYFGPGTRLTVT.